Listed here are 5 T cell receptor beta chains from one sample, sequenced in a study of blood T cell repertoires in COVID-19. Generated by immunoSEQ multiplex PCR, the TCRdb table keeps only in-frame clones and is missing some. Here the sample spans about 240,000 clones, 88% being singletons. The sample taken for sequencing was peripheral blood. The receptors come from a woman between 35 and 50 years old who had recovered from COVID-19.

The CDR3 DNA sequence: TGCAGCGTCCGCGGACTAGCGGGAGGGGAAGGGACCCAGTACTTC. This gives the protein CSVRGLAGGEGTQYF. The V and J genes are TRBV29-1 and TRBJ2-5, with 15 bases that match TRBD2. From germline, CDR1 is SQVTM and CDR2 ANQGSEA. Trimming cost V 6 bases and J 7 bases; bases outside gene matches: 9. This CDR3 is built from 15 residues.

The rearrangement joins TRBV7-2 to TRBJ2-1; possible D gene TRBD2, 7 bases. Trimming removed 7 bases at V and 6 bases at J, with 13 bases between. The length of the CDR3 is 13 residues. Per germline, CDR1 SGHTA and CDR2 FQGNSA. CDR3 nucleotide sequence: TGTGCCAGCAAACAGGGAGGGGTCAATGAGCAGTTCTTC. This codes for CASKQGGVNEQFF.

This chain connects TRBV7-6 to TRBJ1-1; 9 bases match TRBD1. The germline gives CDR1 SGHVS, CDR2 FNYEAQ. With 5 bases clipped from V and 3 bases from J, the junction kept 7 bases outside the gene matches. This CDR3 has 15 amino acids. In nucleotides, the CDR3 is TGTGCCAGCAGCCGGCAGGGGACAGGGCACACTGAAGCTTTCTTT. As protein: CASSRQGTGHTEAFF.

The gene calls are TRBV11-3 and TRBJ2-3; 7 bases are shared with TRBD2. The CDR3 sequence is 13 residues long. The germline CDR1 and CDR2 sequences are SGHNT and YENEEA. The V segment lost 3 bases and the J segment 14 bases; nucleotides outside the gene matches: 11. The CDR3 DNA sequence: TGTGCCAGCAGCTTGGGATACCGGGCTAGCGGGTATTTT. It encodes CASSLGYRASGYF.

This clone was observed a few times. This chain uses TRBV27 with TRBJ1-4; 7 nucleotides align to TRBD1. The germline CDR1 and CDR2 sequences are MNHEY and SMNVEV (reference sequence). V lost 6 bases and J lost 5; bases outside the gene matches: 6. The CDR3 runs to 14 residues. The chain's CDR3 is CASSRTGGNEKLFF. DNA of the CDR3: TGTGCCAGCAGCCGGACAGGCGGAAATGAAAAACTGTTTTTT.